The source of this T cell receptor beta chain is a study of T-cell reconstitution after alpha-beta-depleted transplantation in children. The authors prepared the TCRbeta library with unique molecular identifiers. TCRdb analysed the PCR reads with MiXCR anew, one entry per CDR3 protein. The sample carries 600,000 to 800,000 distinct CDR3 sequences, 13% recorded once. This clonotype was detected many times. Trimming stripped 6 bases from V and 0 bases from J, with 12 bases between. This CDR3 is 15 amino acids long. The V gene's germline CDR1 is SNHLY and CDR2 FYNNEI. This chain links TRBV2 with TRBJ1-5; D ambiguous. The receptor comes from a girl aged 2-10 years with congenital amegakaryocytic thrombocytopenia, due to receive a stem cell transplant. The specimen was PBMCs, collected before TCRalphabeta/CD19-depleted stem cell transplant. Written as DNA, the CDR3 is TGTGCCAGCAGCCCCGGGTCGCCTAGCAATCAGCCCCAGCATTTT. It is translated as CASSPGSPSNQPQHF.